A selection of T cell receptor beta chains follows, all from one sample in a study of blood T cell repertoires in COVID-19. Sequencing was performed with immunoSEQ multiplex PCR; in TCRdb, only in-frame clones are kept and a portion is missing. This sample has hundreds of thousands of clones, with about 87% found just once. The specimen sequenced was PBMCs or T cells enriched from blood (not recorded which). Receptor source: a man younger than 40 who had recovered from COVID-19. The CDR3 runs from the conserved cysteine through the conserved F or W. D genes are given only for firm matches. Rows may omit the clone size; those that give it use once, few, many or a size class.

CDR3aa,CDR3nt,d_gene,v_gene,j_gene,abundance
CASRWDRSMDEQYF,TGTGCCAGCAGATGGGACAGGTCCATGGACGAGCAGTACTTC,TRBD1,TRBV6-6,TRBJ2-7,.
CASSIRGRYGYTF,TGTGCCAGTAGTATAAGGGGTCGGTATGGCTACACCTTC,.,TRBV19,TRBJ1-2,.
CASSEEGAAYSPLHF,TGTGCCAGCAGTGAAGAAGGGGCGGCTTATTCACCCCTCCACTTT,.,TRBV6-1,TRBJ1-6,.
CASSLGIPGSHEKLFF,TGTGCCAGCAGCTTGGGTATCCCGGGGTCCCATGAAAAACTGTTTTTT,.,TRBV5-4,TRBJ1-4,.
CASSEGLFFEQYF,TGTGCCAGCAGCGAAGGACTGTTTTTCGAGCAGTACTTC,.,TRBV21-1,TRBJ2-7,.
CASSTGTVIPGNEKLFF,TGCGCCAGCAGCACCGGGACAGTGATTCCCGGTAATGAAAAACTGTTTTTT,TRBD1,TRBV4-3,TRBJ1-4,.
CAWSVQGSYGYTF,TGTGCCTGGAGTGTACAGGGCAGCTATGGCTACACCTTC,.,TRBV30,TRBJ1-2,.
CASSLTSPGTDTQYF,TGCGCCAGCAGCTTGACTAGCCCGGGGACAGATACGCAGTATTTT,.,TRBV5-1,TRBJ2-3,.
CASSEGQWPYGNQPQHF,TGTGCCAGCAGTGAGGGACAGTGGCCCTACGGCAATCAGCCCCAGCATTTT,TRBD1,TRBV6-1,TRBJ1-5,once
CATSDSRQAGNTIYF,TGTGCCACCAGTGATTCCCGACAGGCCGGAAACACCATATATTTT,.,TRBV24-1,TRBJ1-3,.
CASRRSETQYF,TGCGCCAGCCGAAGGAGTGAGACCCAGTACTTC,.,TRBV5-1,TRBJ2-5,.
CASSPGQGSGNQPQHF,TGTGCCAGCTCACCTGGACAGGGGTCGGGCAATCAGCCCCAGCATTTT,TRBD1,TRBV18,TRBJ1-5,.
CASSSAPTGVQETQYF,TGTGCCAGCAGCTCGGCGCCCACAGGGGTCCAAGAGACCCAGTACTTC,TRBD1,TRBV5-5,TRBJ2-5,.
CASRDWASSYEQYF,TGTGCCAGCAGGGACTGGGCAAGCTCCTACGAGCAGTACTTC,.,TRBV6-5,TRBJ2-7,.
CASSPGGVALPTGELFF,TGTGCCAGCTCACCTGGTGGAGTAGCTCTACCGACCGGGGAGCTGTTTTTT,.,TRBV18,TRBJ2-2,.
CASSERWDTGTGKYF,TGTGCCAGCAGCGAAAGATGGGATACCGGGACAGGGAAGTACTTC,TRBD1,TRBV3-1/TRBV3-2,TRBJ2-7,.
CASSLVPYLNTEAFF,TGTGCCAGCAGCTTAGTTCCCTACCTGAACACTGAAGCTTTCTTT,.,TRBV7-9,TRBJ1-1,.
CASTTGQGSSPLHF,TGTGCCAGTACCACAGGACAGGGCAGTTCACCCCTCCACTTT,TRBD1,TRBV19,TRBJ1-6,.
CASNSPIYGADHDHYGYTF,TGTGCCAGTAATTCCCCAATCTATGGGGCGGATCACGACCACTATGGCTACACCTTC,.,TRBV19,TRBJ1-2,.
CASRPNSGSQETQYF,TGTGCCAGCAGACCAAACAGCGGGAGTCAAGAGACCCAGTACTTC,TRBD2,TRBV7-6,TRBJ2-5,once
CASSIRPQTGGNSPLHF,TGTGCCAGTAGTATACGCCCTCAGACAGGAGGCAATTCACCCCTCCACTTT,.,TRBV19,TRBJ1-6,.
CASSLARDRTYEQYF,TGCGCCAGCAGCTTGGCCCGGGACAGGACCTACGAGCAGTACTTC,TRBD1,TRBV5-1,TRBJ2-7,.
CASSLAEYSGGYTF,TGTGCCAGCAGCTTAGCAGAGTACAGTGGTGGCTACACCTTC,.,TRBV7-2,TRBJ1-2,.
CASSQQSGTGSYEQYF,TGTGCCAGCAGCCAACAATCCGGGACAGGCTCCTACGAGCAGTACTTC,TRBD1,TRBV7-2,TRBJ2-7,.
CASSHSWGPVDYGYTF,TGTGCCAGCAGCCACTCTTGGGGCCCCGTGGACTATGGCTACACCTTC,.,TRBV9,TRBJ1-2,.
CASSEGLRGGELFF,TGCGCCAGCAGTGAGGGACTTCGGGGCGGGGAGCTGTTTTTT,.,TRBV10-2,TRBJ2-2,.
CASSLLPGTYNEQFF,TGCGCCAGCAGCTTGTTGCCAGGTACCTACAATGAGCAGTTCTTC,.,TRBV5-1,TRBJ2-1,.
CASSSGRASNEQFF,TGTGCCAGCAGTAGCGGGAGGGCGAGCAATGAGCAGTTCTTC,TRBD2,TRBV2,TRBJ2-1,.
CASSRGQRYQPQHF,TGTGCCAGCAGCCGCGGACAACGATATCAGCCCCAGCATTTT,.,TRBV28,TRBJ1-5,.
CASSLRALNTEAFF,TGTGCCAGCAGCTTGAGAGCTTTGAACACTGAAGCTTTCTTT,.,TRBV5-4,TRBJ1-1,.
CASSLISYVKGSGDNSPLHF,TGTGCCAGCAGTTTAATTTCCTATGTCAAAGGGAGCGGTGATAATTCACCCCTCCACTTT,.,TRBV27,TRBJ1-6,.
CASSQDLEEGYTF,TGTGCCAGCAGCCAAGATCTTGAAGAGGGCTACACCTTC,.,TRBV14,TRBJ1-2,.
CSVTRAGLGETQYF,TGCAGCGTCACCCGAGCGGGGCTAGGGGAGACCCAGTACTTC,TRBD2,TRBV29-1,TRBJ2-5,.
CASSDRPRNEQFF,TGTGCCAGCAGTGACCGTCCGCGAAATGAGCAGTTCTTC,.,TRBV6-4,TRBJ2-1,few
CASSLAMSRQGRYSNQPQHF,TGCGCCAGCAGCTTGGCCATGTCGAGACAGGGGAGGTATAGCAATCAGCCCCAGCATTTT,TRBD1,TRBV5-1,TRBJ1-5,.
CASSGGNTEAFF,TGTGCCAGCAGTGGAGGGAACACTGAAGCTTTCTTT,.,TRBV2,TRBJ1-1,few
CASNRGSGITGELFF,TGTGCCAGCAACCGGGGGTCGGGAATAACCGGGGAGCTGTTTTTT,.,TRBV6-5,TRBJ2-2,.
CASTVDRLGETGELFF,TGTGCCAGTACCGTCGACAGGTTGGGAGAGACCGGGGAGCTGTTTTTT,.,TRBV19,TRBJ2-2,.
CASSLAPDRVEKLFF,TGCGCCAGCAGCTTGGCCCCGGACAGGGTTGAAAAACTGTTTTTT,TRBD1,TRBV5-1,TRBJ1-4,.
CASSDSSHSGANVLTF,TGTGCCAGCAGTGACTCTAGCCATTCTGGGGCCAACGTCCTGACTTTC,.,TRBV6-4,TRBJ2-6,.
CASSLPQGRWASQETQYF,TGTGCCAGCAGCTTGCCACAGGGGAGGTGGGCAAGCCAAGAGACCCAGTACTTC,.,TRBV5-4,TRBJ2-5,.
CASSLTLAGWGEQFF,TGTGCCAGCAGCTTAACTCTAGCGGGGTGGGGAGAGCAGTTCTTC,TRBD2,TRBV7-9,TRBJ2-1,.
CSVEDGTGNYGYTF,TGCAGCGTTGAAGACGGGACAGGGAACTATGGCTACACCTTC,TRBD1,TRBV29-1,TRBJ1-2,.
CASSFIRDRAMNTEAFF,TGTGCCAGTAGTTTCATTAGGGACAGGGCTATGAACACTGAAGCTTTCTTT,TRBD1,TRBV19,TRBJ1-1,.
CASSLERAVETQYF,TGTGCCAGCAGCTTAGAGAGGGCCGTAGAGACCCAGTACTTC,.,TRBV7-2,TRBJ2-5,.
CASSQVSGALYEQYF,TGTGCCAGCAGCCAAGTCTCAGGGGCACTTTACGAGCAGTACTTC,.,TRBV3-1/TRBV3-2,TRBJ2-7,.
CASRGRGTDTQYF,TGCGCCAGCAGGGGCCGGGGGACAGATACGCAGTATTTT,.,TRBV5-1,TRBJ2-3,.
CASSPRGGNQPQHF,TGTGCCAGCAGTCCCAGGGGTGGCAATCAGCCCCAGCATTTT,.,TRBV2,TRBJ1-5,.
CASSPPRAGYEQYF,TGTGCCAGCAGCCCGCCGAGGGCCGGCTACGAGCAGTACTTC,.,TRBV7-6,TRBJ2-7,.
CASSELTDTQYF,TGCGCCAGCAGCGAACTAACAGATACGCAGTATTTT,.,TRBV5-1,TRBJ2-3,.
CASRPDRGSYNSPLHF,TGTGCCAGCAGACCCGACAGGGGAAGCTATAATTCACCCCTCCACTTT,TRBD1,TRBV28,TRBJ1-6,.
CATSPEWQLGGQPQHF,TGTGCCACCAGCCCGGAATGGCAGTTAGGCGGTCAGCCCCAGCATTTT,.,TRBV15,TRBJ1-5,.
CASSFAGTRSLNEQFF,TGTGCCAGCAGCTTCGCCGGGACTAGGTCCCTAAATGAGCAGTTCTTC,TRBD2,TRBV11-2,TRBJ2-1,.
CASSSPGQGDNEQFF,TGTGCCAGCAGCTCCCCGGGACAGGGGGACAATGAGCAGTTCTTC,TRBD1,TRBV27,TRBJ2-1,.
CASSRLTGAETQYF,TGTGCCAGCAGCAGGCTCACAGGGGCTGAGACCCAGTACTTC,TRBD1,TRBV11-2,TRBJ2-5,.
CASSPGTEEETQYF,TGTGCCAGCAGCCCCGGGACAGAGGAAGAGACCCAGTACTTC,TRBD1,TRBV7-9,TRBJ2-5,.
CSVEGGQGSLFDYGYTF,TGCAGCGTTGAGGGGGGACAGGGAAGTCTCTTTGACTATGGCTACACCTTC,TRBD1,TRBV29-1,TRBJ1-2,.